These 26 T cell receptor beta chains were all obtained from the same sample, sequenced in a study of blood T cell repertoires in COVID-19. The method was immunoSEQ multiplex PCR; TCRdb's version includes in-frame clones alone and lacks a portion of them. Of some 340,000 clones in the sample, 80% to 90% were seen once. The sequencing input was PBMCs or T cells enriched from blood (not recorded which). The receptors come from a woman aged 25 to 45 who had recovered from COVID-19.

The V and J genes are TRBV5-1 and TRBJ1-2; possible D gene TRBD1, 5 bases. The CDR3 consists of 13 residues. Germline CDR1 is SGHRS and CDR2 is YFSETQ. V dropped 5 bases and J dropped 1 base, with 9 bases sitting between them. CDR3 coding DNA: TGCGCCAGCAGTTCGCAGGGTAACTATGGCTACACCTTC. Protein sequence: CASSSQGNYGYTF.

This rearrangement joins TRBV19 to TRBJ1-1; D gene ambiguous. The CDR3 consists of 13 residues. V was cut by 8 bases and J by 5 bases, with 15 bases left in between. In germline, CDR1 is LNHDA, CDR2 SQIVND (reference sequence). The CDR3 region is CASGYAVRTEAFF. CDR3 coding DNA: TGTGCCAGTGGCTACGCAGTGCGGACTGAAGCTTTCTTT.

This clone was seen once. The rearrangement joins TRBV28 to TRBJ1-2; D is unclear. V was clipped by 7 bases and J by 5 bases, with 11 bases between them. CDR3 length: 12 amino acids. Looked up from germline, CDR1 is MDHEN and CDR2 is SYDVKM. The CDR3: CASTVFGYGYTF. In nucleotides, the CDR3 is TGTGCCAGCACCGTGTTCGGGTATGGCTACACCTTC.

This chain joins TRBV5-1 and TRBJ1-1; D might be TRBD1 (6 bases). CDR1 and CDR2 from the germline V gene are SGHRS and YFSETQ. The CDR3 runs 15 residues. The V gene lost 4 bases and the J gene lost 4 bases, with 17 bases spanning the gap. This chain's CDR3 is CASSLVWDKGTEAFF. In nucleotides, the CDR3 is TGCGCCAGCAGCCTCGTCTGGGACAAGGGCACTGAAGCTTTCTTT.

The chain recombines TRBV15 with TRBJ1-1, with a weak D call TRBD1 (5 bases). The V gene lost 0 bases and the J gene lost 7 bases, with 12 bases spanning the gap. CDR1 is LNHNV and CDR2 is YYDKDF in the germline V gene (reference sequence). The CDR3 totals 14 residues. CDR3 loop: CATSRDYRGGEAFF. The CDR3 DNA is TGTGCCACCAGCAGAGATTATAGGGGTGGTGAAGCTTTCTTT. The whole variable domain, remainder taken from reference TRBV15 and TRBJ1-1, is DAMVIQNPRYQVTQFGKPVTLSCSQTLNHNVMYWYQQKSSQAPKLLFHYYDKDFNNEADTPDNFQSRRPNTSFCFLDIRSPGLGDTAMYLCATSRDYRGGEAFFGQGTRLTVV.

V gene TRBV19 combines with J gene TRBJ1-1; no firm D call. V was clipped by 0 bases and J by 1 base, with 6 bases between them. The CDR3 has 14 residues. Germline CDR1 LNHDA, CDR2 SQIVND (reference sequence). CDR3 sequence reads: CASSIEAGNTEAFF. The CDR3 DNA reads TGTGCCAGTAGTATAGAGGCAGGGAACACTGAAGCTTTCTTT.

The chain joins TRBV5-1 to TRBJ1-2; D gene ambiguous. The CDR3 has 13 residues. V was shortened by 4 bases and J by 8 bases, with 15 bases between the two germline ends. Germline V gene sequence: CDR1 SGHRS, CDR2 YFSETQ. The DNA of the CDR3 is TGCGCCAGCAGCCCAGGCCCGGATTCGGGCTACACCTTC. Its translation is CASSPGPDSGYTF.

The chain uses TRBV7-6 and TRBJ1-4; possibly TRBD1 for D (5 bases). V was clipped by 1 base and J by 7 bases, with 10 bases between them. This CDR3 spans 14 amino acids. Germline values: CDR1 SGHVS, CDR2 FNYEAQ. In DNA, the CDR3 is TGTGCCAGCAGCTTAGGGGACTTCGGTGAAAAACTGTTTTTT. Translated: CASSLGDFGEKLFF.

The rearrangement joins TRBV5-5 to TRBJ2-5; tentatively, D is TRBD1 (5 bases). CDR3 length: 15 residues. V was clipped by 2 bases and J by 2 bases, with 13 bases between them. Germline CDR1 reads SGHKS; CDR2 reads YYEKEE (reference sequence). The CDR3 nucleotides read TGTGCCAGCAGCTTTATGTTTAGACAGCAAGAGACCCAGTACTTC. Translation gives CASSFMFRQQETQYF.

The chain combines TRBV4-1 with TRBJ2-7; the D gene is possibly TRBD2 (5 bases). Per germline, CDR1 MGHRA and CDR2 YSYEKL. V lost 1 base and J lost 4, with 11 bases in between. This CDR3 has 14 amino acids. CDR3 region: CASSQGSREYEQYF. The CDR3 DNA is TGCGCCAGCAGCCAAGGCAGTAGGGAGTACGAGCAGTACTTC.

This chain uses TRBV15 with TRBJ1-5; TRBD1 might be the D (6 bases). V lost 2 bases to trimming and J lost 8 bases, with 19 bases between them. Germline CDR1 is LNHNV and CDR2 is YYDKDF (reference sequence). The CDR3 runs to 16 residues. The CDR3 DNA follows: TGTGCCACCAGCAGACCTGGGAGGGGGAGGTCCGAGCCCCAGCATTTT. It codes for CATSRPGRGRSEPQHF.

The J gene is TRBJ2-7, the V gene TRBV3-1 (or the pseudogene TRBV3-2); 8 bases fit TRBD2. The V gene's germline CDR1 is LGHDT and CDR2 YNNKEL (reference sequence). V trimming: 5 bases; J trimming: 0 bases; junction bases outside the gene matches: 12. The CDR3 sequence is 17 residues long. The CDR3: CASSNHSSGGDSYEQYF. DNA of the CDR3: TGTGCCAGCAGCAACCATTCGAGCGGGGGCGACTCCTACGAGCAGTACTTC.

The V call is TRBV5-1, the J call TRBJ1-1; no reliable D call. Germline CDR1 SGHRS, CDR2 YFSETQ. This CDR3 comprises 14 residues. Between the trimmed V and J ends, which lost 0 bases and 0 bases, there was a span of 6 bases. The CDR3 DNA follows: TGCGCCAGCAGCTTGGTGGCCCTGAACACTGAAGCTTTCTTT. As protein: CASSLVALNTEAFF.

The rearrangement links TRBV11-3 to TRBJ2-6; 7 positions match TRBD1. This CDR3 is 16 amino acids long. Germline-derived CDR1 and CDR2 are SGHNT and YENEEA. Trimming removed 5 bases from V and 2 bases from J; junction bases left unmatched: 6. The CDR3 sequence is CASSLSGQAGANVLTF. In DNA, the CDR3 is TGTGCCAGCAGCCTCTCCGGACAGGCTGGGGCCAACGTCCTGACTTTC.

The CDR3 DNA is TGTGCCAGCAGCTCGTCGGGGTTAGATGGCTACACCTTC. Encoded protein: CASSSSGLDGYTF. The chain joins TRBV7-9 to TRBJ1-2; no firm D call. V shed 4 bases and J shed 6 bases, with 12 bases lying between them. From germline, CDR1 is SEHNR and CDR2 FQNEAQ (reference sequence). This CDR3 comprises 13 residues. The full variable domain, its missing parts supplied by reference TRBV7-9 and TRBJ1-2, is DTGVSQNPRHKITKRGQNVTFRCDPISEHNRLYWYRQTLGQGPEFLTYFQNEAQLEKSRLLSDRFSAERPKGSFSTLEIQRTEQGDSAMYLCASSSSGLDGYTFGSGTRLTVV.

The CDR3 sequence is CASSLQTSGRSDTQYF. The CDR3 DNA reads TGCGCCAGCAGCTTGCAAACTAGCGGAAGATCAGATACGCAGTATTTT. The chain combines TRBV5-1 with TRBJ2-3; 8 bases agree with TRBD2. Germline V gene sequence: CDR1 SGHRS, CDR2 YFSETQ. The CDR3 is 16 residues long. Germline trimming cut 1 base from V and 4 bases from J; bases unmatched to any gene: 8.

J is TRBJ2-7 and V is TRBV11-2, with D possibly matching TRBD2 (6 bases). V was shortened by 5 bases and J by 3 bases, with 14 bases between the two germline ends. This CDR3 is built from 14 residues. Germline V gene lookup returns CDR1 SGHAT and CDR2 FQNNGV. CDR3 coding DNA: TGTGCCAGCAGCCCGCCTTCGCGGGACTACGAGCAGTACTTC. Protein sequence: CASSPPSRDYEQYF.

V is TRBV6-1 and J is TRBJ1-2; D possibly corresponds to TRBD1 (6 bases). V was trimmed by 2 bases and J by 4 bases, leaving 17 bases between them. The CDR3 is 16 amino acids. The germline V gene encodes CDR1 MNHNS and CDR2 SASEGT. The CDR3 DNA follows: TGTGCCAGCAGTGAATTGGGGGCTCGGCCCGCCTATGGCTACACCTTC. Its protein product is CASSELGARPAYGYTF.

The rearrangement uses TRBV24-1 and TRBJ2-3, with D possibly TRBD2 on 6 matching bases. This CDR3 comprises 12 residues. In germline, CDR1 is KGHDR, CDR2 SFDVKD. Trimming removed 7 bases from V and 4 bases from J, with 8 bases in between. The CDR3 reads CATSWGADTQYF. CDR3 DNA sequence: TGTGCCACCAGCTGGGGGGCAGATACGCAGTATTTT.

The chain uses TRBV10-3 and TRBJ2-2; the match to TRBD1 covers 7 bases. The CDR3 length is 13 residues. The V and J ends lost 9 bases and 0 bases, in that order; junction bases with no gene match: 1. The germline V gene encodes CDR1 ENHRY and CDR2 SYGVKD. The CDR3 DNA reads as TGTGCCATAAGGGGGCCGAACACCGGGGAGCTGTTTTTT. It yields the protein CAIRGPNTGELFF.

J is TRBJ1-3 and V is TRBV4-2; 9 positions agree with TRBD1. Trimming cost V 0 bases and J 13 bases; bases outside gene matches: 4. Germline CDR1 LGHNA, CDR2 YNFKEQ. The CDR3 has 13 amino acids. The CDR3 region is CASSQEGGTGIYF. Here the CDR3 DNA reads TGTGCCAGCAGCCAAGAGGGCGGGACAGGGATATATTTT.

CDR3 DNA: TGTGCCAGCAGCCAAGTCAGGCAGGCGACGCAGTATTTT. Protein sequence: CASSQVRQATQYF. The rearrangement joins TRBV4-2 to TRBJ2-3; D unresolved. This CDR3 has 13 amino acids. V lost 1 base and J 9 bases, leaving 11 bases between the germline ends. Looked up from germline, CDR1 is LGHNA and CDR2 is YNFKEQ.

The J gene is TRBJ2-5, the V gene TRBV12-3 or TRBV12-4, with D uncertain. The CDR3 is 12 amino acids. With 4 bases removed from V and 3 bases from J, the gap between germline ends came to 6 bases. The CDR3 here is CASSWQEETQYF. The DNA of the CDR3 is TGTGCCAGCAGTTGGCAGGAAGAGACCCAGTACTTC.

This sequence joins TRBV4-1 and TRBJ1-5, with 7 nucleotides matching TRBD1. CDR1 is MGHRA, CDR2 YSYEKL, per germline. The junction had 8 bases not matched to a gene; V was cut back by 0 bases and J by 0 bases. The CDR3 runs 18 residues. The DNA for the CDR3 is TGCGCCAGCAGCCAAGATCTTGGCAGGGGGGATAGCAATCAGCCCCAGCATTTT. Its translation is CASSQDLGRGDSNQPQHF.

The chain uses TRBV6-2 or TRBV6-3 and TRBJ1-1, with D uncertain. The CDR3 is 17 amino acids. CDR1 MNHEY and CDR2 SVGEGT come from the germline V gene. Deletions cut 0 bases from V and 0 bases from J, with 14 bases between. The DNA for the CDR3 is TGTGCCAGCAGTTACTCGAAGGCGGACTCCATGAACACTGAAGCTTTCTTT. This encodes CASSYSKADSMNTEAFF.

This chain links TRBV9 with TRBJ2-2; 9 bases are a match to TRBD1. With 5 bases clipped from V and 6 bases from J, the junction kept 14 bases outside the gene matches. The germline V gene encodes CDR1 SGDLS and CDR2 YYNGEE. The CDR3 contains 17 residues. CDR3 in DNA: TGTGCCAGCAGGCCAAGGGGACAGGGAAATTTCCCCGGGGAGCTGTTTTTT. Protein sequence: CASRPRGQGNFPGELFF.